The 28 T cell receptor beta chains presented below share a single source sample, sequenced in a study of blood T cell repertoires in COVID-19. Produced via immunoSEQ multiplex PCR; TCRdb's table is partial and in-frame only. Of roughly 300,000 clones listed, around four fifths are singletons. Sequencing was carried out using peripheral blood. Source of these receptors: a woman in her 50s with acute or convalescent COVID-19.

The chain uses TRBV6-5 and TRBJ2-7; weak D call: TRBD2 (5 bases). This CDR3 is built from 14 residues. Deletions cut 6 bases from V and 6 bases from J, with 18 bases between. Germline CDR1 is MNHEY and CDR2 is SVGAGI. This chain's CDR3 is CASSPREAGREQYV. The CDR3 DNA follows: TGTGCCAGCAGCCCCCGGGAAGCCGGTCGCGAGCAGTACGTC.

CDR3 in amino acids: CATSRDRQRFDEQFF. The CDR3, as DNA: TGTGCCACCAGCAGAGATAGGCAGCGTTTCGATGAGCAGTTCTTC. The chain joins TRBV15 to TRBJ2-1; the D is unclear. The V gene's germline CDR1 is LNHNV and CDR2 YYDKDF (reference sequence). V was pared by 0 bases and J by 8 bases, with 14 bases between. The CDR3 extends over 15 amino acids.

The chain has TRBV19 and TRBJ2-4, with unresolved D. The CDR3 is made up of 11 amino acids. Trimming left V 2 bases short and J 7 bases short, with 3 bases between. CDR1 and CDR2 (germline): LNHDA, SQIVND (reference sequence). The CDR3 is CASSISNIQYF. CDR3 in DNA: TGTGCCAGTAGTATATCGAACATTCAGTACTTC.

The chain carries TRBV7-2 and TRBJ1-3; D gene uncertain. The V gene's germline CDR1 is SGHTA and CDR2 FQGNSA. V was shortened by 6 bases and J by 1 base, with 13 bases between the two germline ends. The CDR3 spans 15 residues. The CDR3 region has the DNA TGTGCCAGCAGAATCAGCGAGGTTTCTGGAAACACCATATATTTT. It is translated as CASRISEVSGNTIYF.

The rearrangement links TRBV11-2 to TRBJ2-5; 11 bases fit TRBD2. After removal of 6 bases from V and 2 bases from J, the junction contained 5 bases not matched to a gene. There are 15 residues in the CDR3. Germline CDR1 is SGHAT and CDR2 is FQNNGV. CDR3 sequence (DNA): TGTGCCAGCAGACTAGCGGGGGAAGGTCAAGAGACCCAGTACTTC. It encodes CASRLAGEGQETQYF.

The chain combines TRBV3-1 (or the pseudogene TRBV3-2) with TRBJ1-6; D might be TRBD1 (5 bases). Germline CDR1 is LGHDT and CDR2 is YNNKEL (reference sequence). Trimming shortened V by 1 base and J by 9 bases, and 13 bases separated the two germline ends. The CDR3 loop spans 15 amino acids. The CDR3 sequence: CASSQGSGRGSPLHF. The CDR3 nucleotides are TGTGCCAGCAGCCAAGGGTCAGGGAGGGGTTCACCCCTCCACTTT.

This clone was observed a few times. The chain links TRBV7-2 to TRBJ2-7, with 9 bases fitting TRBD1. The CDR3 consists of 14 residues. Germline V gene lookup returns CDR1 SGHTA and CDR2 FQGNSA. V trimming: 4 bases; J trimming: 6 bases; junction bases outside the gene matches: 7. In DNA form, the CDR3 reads TGTGCCAGCAGCTCGGGACAGGGACGGGGCGAGCAGTACGTC. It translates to CASSSGQGRGEQYV.

The CDR3 is CASSNHGAGSYEQYF. The CDR3, as DNA: TGTGCCAGCAGTAACCATGGAGCGGGGTCCTACGAGCAGTACTTC. This chain connects TRBV5-5 to TRBJ2-7; 7 nucleotides align to TRBD2. Trimming at V came to 5 bases and at J to 1 base, leaving 9 bases not matched to a gene. The length of the CDR3 is 15 residues. CDR1 SGHKS and CDR2 YYEKEE come from the germline V gene (reference sequence).

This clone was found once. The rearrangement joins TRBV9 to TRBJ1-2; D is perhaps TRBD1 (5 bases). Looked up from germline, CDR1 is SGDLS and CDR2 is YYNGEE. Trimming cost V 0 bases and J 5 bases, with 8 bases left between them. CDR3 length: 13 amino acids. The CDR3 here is CASSVVGGYGYTF. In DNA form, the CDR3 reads TGTGCCAGCAGCGTAGTCGGGGGGTATGGCTACACCTTC. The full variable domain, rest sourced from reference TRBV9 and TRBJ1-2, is DSGVTQTPKHLITATGQRVTLRCSPRSGDLSVYWYQQSLDQGLQFLIQYYNGEERAKGNILERFSAQQFPDLHSELNLSSLELGDSALYFCASSVVGGYGYTFGSGTRLTVV.

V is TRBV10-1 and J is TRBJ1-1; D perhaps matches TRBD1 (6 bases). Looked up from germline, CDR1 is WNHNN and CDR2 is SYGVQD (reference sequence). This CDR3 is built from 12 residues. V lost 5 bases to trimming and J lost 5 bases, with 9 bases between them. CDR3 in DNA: TGCGCCAGCAGTACAGGGCCAACTGAAGCTTTCTTT. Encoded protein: CASSTGPTEAFF.

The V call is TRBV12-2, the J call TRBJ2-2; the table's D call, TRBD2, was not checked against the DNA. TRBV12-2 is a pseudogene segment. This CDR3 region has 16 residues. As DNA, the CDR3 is TGTGCAAGTCGCCGGGAGGGTCTTACTGGGATCGGGGAGCTGTTTTTT. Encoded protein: CASRREGLTGIGELFF.

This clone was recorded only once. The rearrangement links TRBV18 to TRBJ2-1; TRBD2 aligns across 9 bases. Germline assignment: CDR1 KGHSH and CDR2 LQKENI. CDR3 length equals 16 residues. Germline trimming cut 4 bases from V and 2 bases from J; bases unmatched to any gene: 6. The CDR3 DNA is TGTGCCAGCTCACTACGAGCGGGAGGCCCCTACAATGAGCAGTTCTTC. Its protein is CASSLRAGGPYNEQFF.

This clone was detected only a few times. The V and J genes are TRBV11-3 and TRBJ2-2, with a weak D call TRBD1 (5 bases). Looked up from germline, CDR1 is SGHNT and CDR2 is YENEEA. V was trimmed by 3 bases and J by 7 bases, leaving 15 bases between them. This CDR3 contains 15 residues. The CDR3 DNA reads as TGTGCCAGCAGCTTCTCTGGGCTAGGGGTCGGGGAGCTGTTTTTT. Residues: CASSFSGLGVGELFF.

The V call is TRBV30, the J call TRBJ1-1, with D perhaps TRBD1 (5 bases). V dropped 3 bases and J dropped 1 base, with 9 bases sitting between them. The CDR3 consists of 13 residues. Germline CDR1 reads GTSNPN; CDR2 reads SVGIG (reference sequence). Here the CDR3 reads CAWRAGQNTEAFF. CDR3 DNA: TGTGCCTGGAGGGCAGGACAGAACACTGAAGCTTTCTTT.

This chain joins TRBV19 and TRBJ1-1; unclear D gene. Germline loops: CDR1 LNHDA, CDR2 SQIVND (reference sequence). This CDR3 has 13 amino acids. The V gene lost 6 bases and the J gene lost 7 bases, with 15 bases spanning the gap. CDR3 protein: CASSPTPRGEAFF. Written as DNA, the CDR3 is TGTGCCAGTAGCCCGACTCCTCGGGGTGAAGCTTTCTTT.

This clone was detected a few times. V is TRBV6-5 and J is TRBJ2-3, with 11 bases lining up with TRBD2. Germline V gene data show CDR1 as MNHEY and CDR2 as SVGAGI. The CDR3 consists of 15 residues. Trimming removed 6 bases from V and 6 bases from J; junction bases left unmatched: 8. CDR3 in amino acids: CASRIAGGTADTQYF. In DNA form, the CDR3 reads TGTGCCAGCAGGATAGCGGGGGGGACCGCGGATACGCAGTATTTT.

CDR3 bases: TGTGCCAGCAACCCTGACTTATCTAGCACAGATACGCAGTATTTT. Its translation: CASNPDLSSTDTQYF. The rearrangement joins TRBV5-4 to TRBJ2-3; D ambiguous. CDR1 is SGHNT and CDR2 is YYREEE in the germline V gene (reference sequence). V was trimmed by 6 bases and J by 0 bases, leaving 14 bases between them. The length of the CDR3 is 15 residues.

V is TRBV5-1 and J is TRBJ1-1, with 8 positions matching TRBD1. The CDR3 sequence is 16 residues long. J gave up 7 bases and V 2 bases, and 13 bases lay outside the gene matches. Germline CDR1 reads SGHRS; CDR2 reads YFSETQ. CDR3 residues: CASSFEPGGRGIEAFF. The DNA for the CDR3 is TGCGCCAGCAGCTTTGAGCCAGGGGGCCGGGGGATTGAAGCTTTCTTT.

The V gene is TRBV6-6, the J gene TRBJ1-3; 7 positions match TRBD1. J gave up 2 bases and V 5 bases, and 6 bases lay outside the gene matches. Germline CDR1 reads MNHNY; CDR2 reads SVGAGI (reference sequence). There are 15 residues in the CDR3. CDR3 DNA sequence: TGTGCCAGCAGTCGGGACAGCTCCACTGGAAACACCATATATTTT. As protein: CASSRDSSTGNTIYF.

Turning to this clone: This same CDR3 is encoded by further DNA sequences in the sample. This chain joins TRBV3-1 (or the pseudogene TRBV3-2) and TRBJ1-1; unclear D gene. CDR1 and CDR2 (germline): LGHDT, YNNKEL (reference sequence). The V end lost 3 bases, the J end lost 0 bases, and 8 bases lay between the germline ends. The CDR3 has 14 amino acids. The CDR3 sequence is CASSHRGMNTEAFF. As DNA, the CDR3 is TGTGCCAGCAGCCATAGAGGTATGAACACTGAAGCTTTCTTT.

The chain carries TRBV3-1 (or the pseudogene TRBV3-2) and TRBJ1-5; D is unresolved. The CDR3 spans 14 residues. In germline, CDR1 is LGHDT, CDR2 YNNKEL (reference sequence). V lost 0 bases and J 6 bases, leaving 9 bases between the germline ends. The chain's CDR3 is CASSQDSSPQPQHF. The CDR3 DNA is TGTGCCAGCAGCCAAGATAGCAGTCCTCAGCCCCAGCATTTT.

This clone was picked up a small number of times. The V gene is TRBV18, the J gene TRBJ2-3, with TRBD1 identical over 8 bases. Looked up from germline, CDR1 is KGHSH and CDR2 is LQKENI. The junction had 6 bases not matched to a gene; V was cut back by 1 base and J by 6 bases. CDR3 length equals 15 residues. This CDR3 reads CASSPQQGEVDTQYF. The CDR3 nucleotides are TGTGCCAGCTCACCACAACAGGGGGAAGTGGATACGCAGTATTTT.

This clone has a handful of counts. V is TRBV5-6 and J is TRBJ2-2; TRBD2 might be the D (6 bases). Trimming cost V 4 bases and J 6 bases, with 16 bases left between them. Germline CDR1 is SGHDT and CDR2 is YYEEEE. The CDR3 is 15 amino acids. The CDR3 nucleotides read TGTGCCAGCAGCCCACCATCGACTAGTCCCGGGGAGCTGTTTTTT. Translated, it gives CASSPPSTSPGELFF.

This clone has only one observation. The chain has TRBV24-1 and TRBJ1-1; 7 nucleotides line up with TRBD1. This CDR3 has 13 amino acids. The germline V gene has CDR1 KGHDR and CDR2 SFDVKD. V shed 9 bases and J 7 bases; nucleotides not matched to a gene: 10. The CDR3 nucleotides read TGTGCCACCGCAGATGACAGGGAGCATGAAGCTTTCTTT. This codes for CATADDREHEAFF.

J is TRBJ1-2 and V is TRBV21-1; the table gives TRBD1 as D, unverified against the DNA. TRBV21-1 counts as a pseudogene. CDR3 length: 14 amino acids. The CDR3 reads CASRYRDRFDGYTF. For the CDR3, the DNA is TGTGCCAGCCGATACCGGGACAGGTTCGATGGCTACACCTTC.

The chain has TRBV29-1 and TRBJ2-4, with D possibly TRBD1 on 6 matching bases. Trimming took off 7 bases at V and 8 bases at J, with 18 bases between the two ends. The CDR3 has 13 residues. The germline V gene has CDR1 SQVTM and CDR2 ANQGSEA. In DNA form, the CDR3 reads TGCAGCGCCGAGGGGACACAGGCAGACATTCAGTACTTC. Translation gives CSAEGTQADIQYF.

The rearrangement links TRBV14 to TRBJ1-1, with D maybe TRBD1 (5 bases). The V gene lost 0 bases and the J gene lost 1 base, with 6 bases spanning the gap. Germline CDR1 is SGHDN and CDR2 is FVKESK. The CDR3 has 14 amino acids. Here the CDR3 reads CASSQEGQNTEAFF. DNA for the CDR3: TGTGCCAGCAGCCAAGAAGGACAGAACACTGAAGCTTTCTTT.

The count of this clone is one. This CDR3 is CASSLEGDRGGPDTEAFF. For the CDR3, the DNA is TGTGCCAGCAGCTTGGAGGGGGACAGGGGAGGCCCTGACACTGAAGCTTTCTTT. This chain connects TRBV5-6 to TRBJ1-1, with 10 bases matching TRBD1. The length of the CDR3 is 18 residues. V was pared by 0 bases and J by 3 bases, with 11 bases of the junction left unmatched. Germline V gives CDR1 SGHDT, CDR2 YYEEEE.